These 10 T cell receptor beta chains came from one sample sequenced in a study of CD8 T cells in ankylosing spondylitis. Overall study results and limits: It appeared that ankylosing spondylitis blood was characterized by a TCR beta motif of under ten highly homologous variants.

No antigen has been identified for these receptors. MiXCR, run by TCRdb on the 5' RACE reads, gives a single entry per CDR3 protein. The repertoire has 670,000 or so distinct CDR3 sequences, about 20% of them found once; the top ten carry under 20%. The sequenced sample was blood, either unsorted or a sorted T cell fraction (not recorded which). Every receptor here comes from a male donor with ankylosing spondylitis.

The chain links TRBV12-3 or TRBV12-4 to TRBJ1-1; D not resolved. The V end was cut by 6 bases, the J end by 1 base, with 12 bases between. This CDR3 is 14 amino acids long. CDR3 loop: CASSGTTANTEAFF. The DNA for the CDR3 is TGTGCCAGCAGCGGCACTACAGCGAACACTGAAGCTTTCTTT.

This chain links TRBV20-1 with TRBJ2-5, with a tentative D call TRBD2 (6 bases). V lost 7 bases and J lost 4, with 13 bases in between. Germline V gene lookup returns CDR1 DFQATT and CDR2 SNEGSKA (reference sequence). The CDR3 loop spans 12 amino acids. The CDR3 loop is CSVHGGTETQYF. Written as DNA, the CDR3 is TGCAGTGTCCATGGAGGGACAGAGACCCAGTACTTC.

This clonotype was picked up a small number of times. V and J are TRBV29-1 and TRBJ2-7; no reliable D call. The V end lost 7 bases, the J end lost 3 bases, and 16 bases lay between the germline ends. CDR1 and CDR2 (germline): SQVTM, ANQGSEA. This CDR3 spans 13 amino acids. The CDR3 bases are TGCAGCGCAAATTCCGGGCCCCTCTACGAGCAGTACTTC. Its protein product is CSANSGPLYEQYF.

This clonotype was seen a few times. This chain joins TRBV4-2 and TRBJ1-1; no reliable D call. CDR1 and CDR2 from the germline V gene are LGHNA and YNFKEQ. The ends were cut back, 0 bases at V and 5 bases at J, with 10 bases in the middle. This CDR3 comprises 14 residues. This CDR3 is CASSQDVGRTEAFF. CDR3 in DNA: TGTGCCAGCAGCCAAGATGTGGGCCGGACTGAAGCTTTCTTT.

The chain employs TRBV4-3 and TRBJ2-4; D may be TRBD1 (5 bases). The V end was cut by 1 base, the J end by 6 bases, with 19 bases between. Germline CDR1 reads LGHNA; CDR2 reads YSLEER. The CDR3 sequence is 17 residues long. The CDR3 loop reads CASSQGYTGRRANIQYF. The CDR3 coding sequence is TGCGCCAGCAGCCAAGGGTATACAGGCCGAAGGGCAAACATTCAGTACTTC.

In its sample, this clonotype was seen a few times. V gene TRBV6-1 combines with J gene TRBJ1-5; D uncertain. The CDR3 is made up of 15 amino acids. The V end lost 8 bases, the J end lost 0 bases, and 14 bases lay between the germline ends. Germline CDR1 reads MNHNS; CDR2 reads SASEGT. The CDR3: CASAINGYSNQPQHF. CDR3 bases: TGTGCCAGCGCCATTAACGGCTATAGCAATCAGCCCCAGCATTTT.

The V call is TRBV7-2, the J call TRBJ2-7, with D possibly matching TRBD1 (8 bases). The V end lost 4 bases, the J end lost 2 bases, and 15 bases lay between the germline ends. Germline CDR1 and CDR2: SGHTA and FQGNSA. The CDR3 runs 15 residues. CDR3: CASSSTGGGPYEQYF. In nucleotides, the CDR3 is TGTGCCAGCAGCTCAACAGGGGGGGGCCCCTACGAGCAGTACTTC.

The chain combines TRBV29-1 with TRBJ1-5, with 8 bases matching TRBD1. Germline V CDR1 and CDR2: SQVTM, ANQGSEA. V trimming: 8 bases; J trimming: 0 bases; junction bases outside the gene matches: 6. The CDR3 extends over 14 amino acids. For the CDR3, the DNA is TGCAGCCCCGGGACAGGCTATAGCAATCAGCCCCAGCATTTT. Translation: CSPGTGYSNQPQHF.

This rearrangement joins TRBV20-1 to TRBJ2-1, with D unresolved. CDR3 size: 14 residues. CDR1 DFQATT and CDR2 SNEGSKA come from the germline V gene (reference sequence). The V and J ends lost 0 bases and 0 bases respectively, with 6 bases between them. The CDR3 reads CSARDIRSYNEQFF. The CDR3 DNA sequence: TGCAGTGCTAGAGACATCCGCTCCTACAATGAGCAGTTCTTC.

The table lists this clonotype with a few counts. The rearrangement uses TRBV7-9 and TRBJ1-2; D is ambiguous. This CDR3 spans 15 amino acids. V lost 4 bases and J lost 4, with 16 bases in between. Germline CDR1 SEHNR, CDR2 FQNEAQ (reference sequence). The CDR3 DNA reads TGTGCCAGCAGCTCTTCCGCCTATGGATCCTATGGCTACACCTTC. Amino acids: CASSSSAYGSYGYTF.